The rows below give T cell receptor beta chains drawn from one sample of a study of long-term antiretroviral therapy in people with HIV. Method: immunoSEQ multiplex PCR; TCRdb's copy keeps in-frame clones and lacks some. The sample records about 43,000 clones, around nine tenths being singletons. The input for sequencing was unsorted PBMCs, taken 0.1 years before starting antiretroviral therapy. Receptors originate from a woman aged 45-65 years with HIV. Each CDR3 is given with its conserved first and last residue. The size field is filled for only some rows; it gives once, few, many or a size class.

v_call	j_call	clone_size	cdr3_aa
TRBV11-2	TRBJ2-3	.	CASSTLGGLAADTQYF
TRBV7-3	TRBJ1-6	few	CASSLSYNSPLHF
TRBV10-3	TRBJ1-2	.	CAISESNFVRDSAGYTF
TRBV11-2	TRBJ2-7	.	CASSLPGGFASSYEQYF
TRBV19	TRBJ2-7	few	CASSIAGVEYEQYF
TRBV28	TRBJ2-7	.	CASSLGGTGEQYF
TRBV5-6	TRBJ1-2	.	CASILLVGGPNYGYTF
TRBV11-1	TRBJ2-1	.	CASSALHEQFF
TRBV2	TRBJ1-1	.	CASSERWNTEASF
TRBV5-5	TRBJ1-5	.	CASSLTGVSSQPQHF
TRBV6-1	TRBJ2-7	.	CASSDGTGAYEQYF
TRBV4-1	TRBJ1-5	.	CASSQDGSNQPQHF
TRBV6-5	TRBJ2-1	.	CASSSHRDVKNEQFF
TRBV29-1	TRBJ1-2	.	CSVGDSTRYGYTF
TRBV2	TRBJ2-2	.	CASSTRLAGGPNTGELFF
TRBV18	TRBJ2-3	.	CASSPAKTGTSGGIPSTDTQYF
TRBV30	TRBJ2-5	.	CAWSAGTGGQETQYF
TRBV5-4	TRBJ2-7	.	CASSHGQETYEQYF